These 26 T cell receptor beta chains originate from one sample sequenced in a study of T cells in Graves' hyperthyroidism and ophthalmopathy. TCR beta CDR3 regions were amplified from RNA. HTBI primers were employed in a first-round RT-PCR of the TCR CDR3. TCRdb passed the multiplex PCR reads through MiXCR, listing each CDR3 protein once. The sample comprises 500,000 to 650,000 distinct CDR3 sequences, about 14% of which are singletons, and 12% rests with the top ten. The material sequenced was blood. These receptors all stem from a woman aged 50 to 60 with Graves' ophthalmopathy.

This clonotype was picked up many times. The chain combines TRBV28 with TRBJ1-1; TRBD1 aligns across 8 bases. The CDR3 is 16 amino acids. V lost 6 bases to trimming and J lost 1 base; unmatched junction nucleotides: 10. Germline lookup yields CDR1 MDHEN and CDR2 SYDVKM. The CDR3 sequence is CASRPWTGTGNTEAFF. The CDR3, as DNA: TGTGCCAGCAGGCCGTGGACCGGGACAGGGAACACTGAAGCTTTCTTT.

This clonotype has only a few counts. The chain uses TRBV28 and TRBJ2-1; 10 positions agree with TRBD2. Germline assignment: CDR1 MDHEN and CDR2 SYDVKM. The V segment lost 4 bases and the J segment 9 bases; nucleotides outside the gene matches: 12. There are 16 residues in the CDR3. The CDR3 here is CASSSASGRVRGEQFF. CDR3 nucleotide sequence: TGTGCCAGCAGTTCCGCGAGCGGGAGGGTAAGGGGTGAGCAGTTCTTC.

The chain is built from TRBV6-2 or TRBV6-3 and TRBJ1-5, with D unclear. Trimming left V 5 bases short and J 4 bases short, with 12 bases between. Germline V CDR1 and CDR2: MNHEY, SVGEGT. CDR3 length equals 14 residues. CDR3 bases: TGTGCCAGCAGTAACCGGTTACATAATCAGCCCCAGCATTTT. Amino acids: CASSNRLHNQPQHF.

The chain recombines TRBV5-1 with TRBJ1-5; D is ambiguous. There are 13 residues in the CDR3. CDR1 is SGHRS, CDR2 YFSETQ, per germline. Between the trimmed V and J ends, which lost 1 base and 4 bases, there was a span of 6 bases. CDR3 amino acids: CASSLRVNQPQHF. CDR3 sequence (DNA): TGCGCCAGCAGCTTGAGGGTAAATCAGCCCCAGCATTTT.

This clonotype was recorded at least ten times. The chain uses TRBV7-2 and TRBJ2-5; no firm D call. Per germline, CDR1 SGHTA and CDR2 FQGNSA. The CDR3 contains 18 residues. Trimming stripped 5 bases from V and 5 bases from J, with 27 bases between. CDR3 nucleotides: TGTGCCAGCAGCGCCCGGCCCGGTAGGAGCCCCCTAGGTGAGACCCAGTACTTC. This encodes CASSARPGRSPLGETQYF.

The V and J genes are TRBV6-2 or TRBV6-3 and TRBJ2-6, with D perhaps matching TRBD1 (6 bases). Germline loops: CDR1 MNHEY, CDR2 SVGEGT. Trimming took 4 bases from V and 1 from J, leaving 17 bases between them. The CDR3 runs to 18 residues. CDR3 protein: CASSSIYREQSGANVLTF. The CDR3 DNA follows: TGTGCCAGCAGTTCCATATACAGGGAGCAGTCTGGGGCCAACGTCCTGACTTTC.

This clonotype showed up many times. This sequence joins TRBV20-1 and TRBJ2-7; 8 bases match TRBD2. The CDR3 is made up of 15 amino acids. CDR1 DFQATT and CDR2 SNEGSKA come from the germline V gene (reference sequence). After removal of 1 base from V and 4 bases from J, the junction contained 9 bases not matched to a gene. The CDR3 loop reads CSARVLRAGVYEQYF. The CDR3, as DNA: TGCAGTGCTAGAGTTCTAAGAGCGGGAGTTTACGAGCAGTACTTC.

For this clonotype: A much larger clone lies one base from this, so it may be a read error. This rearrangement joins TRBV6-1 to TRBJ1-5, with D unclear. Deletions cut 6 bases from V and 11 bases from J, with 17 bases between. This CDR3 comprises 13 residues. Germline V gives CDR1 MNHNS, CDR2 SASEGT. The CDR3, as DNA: TGTGCCAGCAGCCCGAACGGCGATCGAACCCAGCATTTT. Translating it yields CASSPNGDRTQHF.

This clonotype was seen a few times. The chain's CDR3 is CSVVKPPGRDNEQFF. CDR3 nucleotide sequence: TGCAGCGTCGTGAAACCCCCCGGCAGGGACAATGAGCAGTTCTTC. The chain couples TRBV29-1 to TRBJ2-1; D is perhaps TRBD1 (5 bases). The CDR3 runs to 15 residues. Germline CDR1 SQVTM, CDR2 ANQGSEA. Trimming took off 6 bases at V and 5 bases at J, with 20 bases between the two ends.

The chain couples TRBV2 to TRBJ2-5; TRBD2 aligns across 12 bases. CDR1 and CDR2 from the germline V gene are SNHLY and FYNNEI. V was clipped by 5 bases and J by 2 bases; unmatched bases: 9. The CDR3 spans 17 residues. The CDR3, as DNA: TGTGCCAGCAGTAATAGACTAGCGGGAGTGTGGCAAGAGACCCAGTACTTC. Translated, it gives CASSNRLAGVWQETQYF.

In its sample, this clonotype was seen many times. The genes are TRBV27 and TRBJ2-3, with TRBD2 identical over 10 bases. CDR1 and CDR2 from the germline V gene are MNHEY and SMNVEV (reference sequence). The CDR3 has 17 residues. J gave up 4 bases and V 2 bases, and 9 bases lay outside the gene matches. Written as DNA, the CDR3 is TGTGCCAGCAGTTTAAGGGCTAGCGGGAGACGCGCAGATACGCAGTATTTT. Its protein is CASSLRASGRRADTQYF.

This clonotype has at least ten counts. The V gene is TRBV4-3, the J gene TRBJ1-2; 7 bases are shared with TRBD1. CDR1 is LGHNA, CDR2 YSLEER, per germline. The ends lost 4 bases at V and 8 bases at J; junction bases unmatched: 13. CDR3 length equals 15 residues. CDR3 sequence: CASSPVVEGARGYTF. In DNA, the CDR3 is TGCGCCAGCAGCCCCGTGGTTGAGGGGGCGAGGGGCTACACCTTC.

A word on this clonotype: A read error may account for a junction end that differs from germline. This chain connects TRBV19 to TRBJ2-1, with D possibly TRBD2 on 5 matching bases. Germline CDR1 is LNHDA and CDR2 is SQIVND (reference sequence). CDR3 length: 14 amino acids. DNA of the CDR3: TGTGCCAGTAGTATAGCATCCGGGTTTGGGGAGCAGTGCTTC. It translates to CASSIASGFGEQCF.

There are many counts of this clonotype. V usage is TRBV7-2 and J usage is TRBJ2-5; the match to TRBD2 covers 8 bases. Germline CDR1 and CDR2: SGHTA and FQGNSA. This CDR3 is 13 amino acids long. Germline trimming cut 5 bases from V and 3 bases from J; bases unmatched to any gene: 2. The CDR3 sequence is CASSRGGEETQYF. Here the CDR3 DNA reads TGTGCCAGCAGCCGGGGGGGGGAAGAGACCCAGTACTTC.

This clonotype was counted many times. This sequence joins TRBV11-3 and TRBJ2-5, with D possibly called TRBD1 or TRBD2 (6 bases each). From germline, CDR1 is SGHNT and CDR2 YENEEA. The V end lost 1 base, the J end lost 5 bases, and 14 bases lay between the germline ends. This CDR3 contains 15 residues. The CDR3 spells CASSLGAGEVETQYF. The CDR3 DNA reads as TGTGCCAGCAGCTTAGGCGCAGGGGAGGTGGAGACCCAGTACTTC.

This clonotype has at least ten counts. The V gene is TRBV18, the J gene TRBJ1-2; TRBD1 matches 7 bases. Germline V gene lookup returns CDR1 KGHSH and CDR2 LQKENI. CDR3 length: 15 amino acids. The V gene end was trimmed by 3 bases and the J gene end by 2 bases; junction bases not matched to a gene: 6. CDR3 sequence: CASSPTGDKNYGYTF. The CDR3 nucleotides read TGTGCCAGCTCACCCACAGGGGATAAAAACTATGGCTACACCTTC. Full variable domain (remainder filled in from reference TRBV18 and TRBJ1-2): NAGVMQNPRHLVRRRGQEARLRCSPMKGHSHVYWYRQLPEEGLKFMVYLQKENIIDESGMPKERFSAEFPKEGPSILRIQQVVRGDSAAYFCASSPTGDKNYGYTFGSGTRLTVV.

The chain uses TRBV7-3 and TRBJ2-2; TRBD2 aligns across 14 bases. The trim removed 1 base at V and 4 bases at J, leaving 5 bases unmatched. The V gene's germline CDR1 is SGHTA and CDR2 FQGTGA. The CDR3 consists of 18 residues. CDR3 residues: CASSLRPGTSGGTGELFF. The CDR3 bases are TGTGCCAGCAGCTTAAGGCCCGGGACTAGCGGGGGCACCGGGGAGCTGTTTTTT.

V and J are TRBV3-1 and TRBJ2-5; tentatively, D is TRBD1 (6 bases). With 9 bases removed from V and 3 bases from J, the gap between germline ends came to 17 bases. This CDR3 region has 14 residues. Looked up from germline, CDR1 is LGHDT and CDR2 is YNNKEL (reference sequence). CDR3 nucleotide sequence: TGTGCCAGTCGGATACGAGGGGGAGAAGAGACCCAGTACTTC. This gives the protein CASRIRGGEETQYF.

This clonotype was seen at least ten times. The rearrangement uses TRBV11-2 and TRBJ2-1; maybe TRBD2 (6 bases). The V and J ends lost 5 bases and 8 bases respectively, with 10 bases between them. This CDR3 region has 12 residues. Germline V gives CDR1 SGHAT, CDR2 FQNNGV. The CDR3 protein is CASSRTSYEQFF. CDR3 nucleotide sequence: TGTGCCAGCAGCCGTACTAGCTATGAGCAGTTCTTC.

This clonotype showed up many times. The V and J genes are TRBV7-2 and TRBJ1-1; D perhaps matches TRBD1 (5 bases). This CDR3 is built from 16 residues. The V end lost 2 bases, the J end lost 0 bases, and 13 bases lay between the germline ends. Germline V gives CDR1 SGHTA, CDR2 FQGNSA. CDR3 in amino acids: CASSLLPRGMNTEAFF. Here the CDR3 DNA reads TGTGCCAGCAGCTTACTCCCACGGGGCATGAACACTGAAGCTTTCTTT. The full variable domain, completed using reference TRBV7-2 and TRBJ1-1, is GAGVSQSPSNKVTEKGKDVELRCDPISGHTALYWYRQSLGQGLEFLIYFQGNSAPDKSGLPSDRFSAERTGGSVSTLTIQRTQQEDSAVYLCASSLLPRGMNTEAFFGQGTRLTVV.

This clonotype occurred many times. In DNA form, the CDR3 reads TGTGCCAGCAGTTTAGGGCGGGAGCTAGCCAAAAACATTCAGTACTTC. Residues: CASSLGRELAKNIQYF. The chain combines TRBV12-3 or TRBV12-4 with TRBJ2-4; TRBD2 matches 7 bases. V shed 1 base and J 0 bases; nucleotides not matched to a gene: 3. The length of the CDR3 is 16 residues.

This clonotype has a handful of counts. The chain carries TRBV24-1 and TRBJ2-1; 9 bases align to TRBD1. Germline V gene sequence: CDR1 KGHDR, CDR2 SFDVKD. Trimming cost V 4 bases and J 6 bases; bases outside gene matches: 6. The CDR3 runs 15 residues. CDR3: CATSDTGTGSNEQFF. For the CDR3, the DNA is TGTGCCACCAGTGACACCGGGACAGGGTCCAATGAGCAGTTCTTC.

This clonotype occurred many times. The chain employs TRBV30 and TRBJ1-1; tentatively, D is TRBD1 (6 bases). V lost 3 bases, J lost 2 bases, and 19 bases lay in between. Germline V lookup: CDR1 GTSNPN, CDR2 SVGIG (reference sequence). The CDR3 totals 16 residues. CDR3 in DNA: TGTGCCTGGAGGGTGGAGGGTCAGGACAGAAACACTGAAGCTTTCTTT. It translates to CAWRVEGQDRNTEAFF. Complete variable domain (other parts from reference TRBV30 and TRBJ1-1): SQTIHQWPATLVQPVGSPLSLECTVEGTSNPNLYWYRQAAGRGLQLLFYSVGIGQISSEVPQNLSASRPQDRQFILSSKKLLLSDSGFYLCAWRVEGQDRNTEAFFGQGTRLTVV.

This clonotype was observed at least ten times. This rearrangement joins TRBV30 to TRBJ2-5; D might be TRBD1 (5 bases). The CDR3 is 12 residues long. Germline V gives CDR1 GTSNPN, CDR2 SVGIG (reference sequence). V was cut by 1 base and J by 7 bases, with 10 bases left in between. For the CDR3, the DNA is TGTGCCTGGAGTGACCTGCAGGGGACCCAGTACTTC. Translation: CAWSDLQGTQYF.

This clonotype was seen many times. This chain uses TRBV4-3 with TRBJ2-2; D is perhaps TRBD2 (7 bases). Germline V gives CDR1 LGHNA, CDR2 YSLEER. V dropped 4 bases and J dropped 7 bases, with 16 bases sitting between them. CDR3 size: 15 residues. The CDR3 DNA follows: TGCGCCAGCAGCCCGGTTTGGGGGGGCAGCGGGGAGCTGTTTTTT. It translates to CASSPVWGGSGELFF.

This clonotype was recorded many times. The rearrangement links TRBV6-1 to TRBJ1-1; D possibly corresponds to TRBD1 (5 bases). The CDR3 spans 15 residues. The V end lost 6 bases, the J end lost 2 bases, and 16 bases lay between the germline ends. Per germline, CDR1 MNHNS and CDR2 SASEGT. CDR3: CASRPGPRVNTEAFF. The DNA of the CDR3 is TGTGCCAGCAGACCCGGGCCCAGGGTCAACACTGAAGCTTTCTTT.